These 3 T cell receptor beta chains share one sample of origin, sequenced in a study of blood T cell repertoires in COVID-19. This table comes from immunoSEQ multiplex PCR, and its TCRdb copy is limited to in-frame clones, with some not included. This table holds under 60,000 clones, 85% found once. Source material: peripheral blood. These receptors all stem from a human donor in a cohort sampled during active COVID-19.

The CDR3 DNA reads as TGTGCCAGCAGCGGTAAGGCTAGCGGGTACTCCTACGAGCAGTACTTC. Its translation: CASSGKASGYSYEQYF. The chain recombines TRBV7-9 with TRBJ2-7; 8 positions match TRBD2. Trimming at V came to 5 bases and at J to 0 bases, leaving 9 bases not matched to a gene. CDR1 and CDR2 (germline): SEHNR, FQNEAQ (reference sequence). The CDR3 is 16 residues long.

V is TRBV4-2 and J is TRBJ2-2; 12 bases are a match to TRBD2. The germline V gene encodes CDR1 LGHNA and CDR2 YNFKEQ. CDR3 length equals 17 residues. J was trimmed by 1 base and V by 3 bases; bases with no gene match: 3. This CDR3 is CASSQRGLAGNTGELFF. The CDR3, as DNA: TGTGCCAGCAGCCAGCGGGGACTAGCGGGGAACACCGGGGAGCTGTTTTTT.

The J gene is TRBJ2-1, the V gene TRBV7-3, with TRBD2 identical over 11 bases. The CDR3 consists of 15 residues. V was clipped by 5 bases and J by 3 bases; unmatched bases: 3. Germline loops: CDR1 SGHTA, CDR2 FQGTGA. Here the CDR3 reads CASSGGLADYNEQFF. DNA for the CDR3: TGTGCCAGCAGCGGGGGACTAGCGGACTACAATGAGCAGTTCTTC.